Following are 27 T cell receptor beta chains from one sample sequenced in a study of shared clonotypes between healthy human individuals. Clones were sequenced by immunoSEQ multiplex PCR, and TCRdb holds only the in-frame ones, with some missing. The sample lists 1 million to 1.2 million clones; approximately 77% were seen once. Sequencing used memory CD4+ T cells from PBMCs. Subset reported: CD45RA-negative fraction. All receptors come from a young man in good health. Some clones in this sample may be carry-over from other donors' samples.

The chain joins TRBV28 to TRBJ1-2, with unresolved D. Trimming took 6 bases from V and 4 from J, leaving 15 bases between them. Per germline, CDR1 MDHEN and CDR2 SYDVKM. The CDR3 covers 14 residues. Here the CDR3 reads CASRALNPPYGYTF. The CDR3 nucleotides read TGTGCCAGCAGAGCGCTGAATCCCCCCTATGGCTACACCTTC.

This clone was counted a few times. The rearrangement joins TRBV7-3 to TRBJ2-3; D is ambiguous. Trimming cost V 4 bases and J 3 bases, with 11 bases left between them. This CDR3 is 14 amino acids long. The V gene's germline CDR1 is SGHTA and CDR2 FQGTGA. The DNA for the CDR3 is TGTGCCAGCAGCTCAGACCTTCGAACAGATACGCAGTATTTT. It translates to CASSSDLRTDTQYF.

Here the CDR3 reads CASSNRQTPLSNTEAFF. As DNA, the CDR3 is TGTGCCAGCAGCAACCGACAAACCCCCTTATCGAACACTGAAGCTTTCTTT. The chain is built from TRBV7-6 and TRBJ1-1; D unclear. The V gene lost 5 bases and the J gene lost 1 base, with 20 bases spanning the gap. From germline, CDR1 is SGHVS and CDR2 FNYEAQ. This CDR3 has 17 amino acids.

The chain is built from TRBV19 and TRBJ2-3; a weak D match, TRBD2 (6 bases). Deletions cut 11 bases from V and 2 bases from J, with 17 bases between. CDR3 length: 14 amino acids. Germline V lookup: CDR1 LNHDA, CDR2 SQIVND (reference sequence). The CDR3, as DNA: TGTGCCTCAGCATGGCGGGACCTCACAGATACGCAGTATTTT. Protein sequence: CASAWRDLTDTQYF.

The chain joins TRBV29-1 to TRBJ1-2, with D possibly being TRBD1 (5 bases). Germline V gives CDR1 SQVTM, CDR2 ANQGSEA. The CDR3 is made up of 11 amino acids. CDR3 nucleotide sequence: TGCGGAGGAGGACACAACTATGGCTACACCTTC. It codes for CGGGHNYGYTF. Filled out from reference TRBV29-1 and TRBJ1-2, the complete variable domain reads SAVISQKPSRDICQRGTSLTIQCQVDSQVTMMFWYRQQPGQSLTLIATANQGSEATYESGFVIDKFPISRPNLTFSTLTVSNMSPEDSSIYLCGGGHNYGYTFGSGTRLTVV.

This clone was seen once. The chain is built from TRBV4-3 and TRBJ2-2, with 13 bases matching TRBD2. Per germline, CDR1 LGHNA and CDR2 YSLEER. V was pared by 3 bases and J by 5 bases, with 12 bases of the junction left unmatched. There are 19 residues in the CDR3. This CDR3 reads CASSQRGLAGPLGTGELFF. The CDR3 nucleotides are TGCGCCAGCAGCCAGAGGGGACTAGCGGGACCCCTAGGTACCGGGGAGCTGTTTTTT.

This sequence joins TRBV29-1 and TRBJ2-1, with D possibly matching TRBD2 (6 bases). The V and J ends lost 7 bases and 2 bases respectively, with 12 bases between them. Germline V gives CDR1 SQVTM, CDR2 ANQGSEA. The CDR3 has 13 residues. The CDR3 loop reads CSGERVPYNEQFF. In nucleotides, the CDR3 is TGCAGCGGGGAGCGGGTCCCCTACAATGAGCAGTTCTTC.

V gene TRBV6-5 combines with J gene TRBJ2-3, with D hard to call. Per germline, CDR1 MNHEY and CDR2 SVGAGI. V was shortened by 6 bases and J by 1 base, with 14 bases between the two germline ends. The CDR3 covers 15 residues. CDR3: CASSRMGRGTDTQYF. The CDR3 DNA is TGTGCCAGCAGCCGTATGGGTAGGGGCACAGATACGCAGTATTTT.

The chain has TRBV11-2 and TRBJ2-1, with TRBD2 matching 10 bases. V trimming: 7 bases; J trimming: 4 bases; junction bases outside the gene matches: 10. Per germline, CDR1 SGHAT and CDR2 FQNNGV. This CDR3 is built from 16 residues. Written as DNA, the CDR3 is TGTGCCAGCACCACTTCCCCTAGCGGGGGTTACAATGAGCAGTTCTTC. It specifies CASTTSPSGGYNEQFF.

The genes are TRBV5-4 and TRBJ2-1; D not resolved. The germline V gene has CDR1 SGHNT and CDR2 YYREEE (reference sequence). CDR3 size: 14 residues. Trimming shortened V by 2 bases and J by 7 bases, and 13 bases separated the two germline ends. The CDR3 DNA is TGTGCCAGCAGCTTCGTGGGCAGTAGTAATGAGCAGTTCTTC. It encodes CASSFVGSSNEQFF.

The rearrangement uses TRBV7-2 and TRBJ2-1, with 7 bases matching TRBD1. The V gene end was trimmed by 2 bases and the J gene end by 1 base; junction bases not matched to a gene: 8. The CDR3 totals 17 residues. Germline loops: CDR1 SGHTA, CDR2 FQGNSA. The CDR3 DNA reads TGTGCCAGCAGCTTAAGGACAGGAAGTACGTCCTACAATGAGCAGTTCTTC. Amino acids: CASSLRTGSTSYNEQFF. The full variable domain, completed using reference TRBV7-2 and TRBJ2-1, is GAGVSQSPSNKVTEKGKDVELRCDPISGHTALYWYRQSLGQGLEFLIYFQGNSAPDKSGLPSDRFSAERTGGSVSTLTIQRTQQEDSAVYLCASSLRTGSTSYNEQFFGPGTRLTVL.

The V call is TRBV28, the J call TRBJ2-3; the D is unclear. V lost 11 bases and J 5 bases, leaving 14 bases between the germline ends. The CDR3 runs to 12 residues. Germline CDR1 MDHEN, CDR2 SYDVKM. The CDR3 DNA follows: TGTGCCTCACAAGGAGCGATAGATACGCAGTATTTT. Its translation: CASQGAIDTQYF.

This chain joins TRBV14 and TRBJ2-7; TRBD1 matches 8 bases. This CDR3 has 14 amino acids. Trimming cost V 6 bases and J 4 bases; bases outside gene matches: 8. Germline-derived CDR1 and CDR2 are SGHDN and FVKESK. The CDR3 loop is CASSAGTGKYEQYF. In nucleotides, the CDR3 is TGTGCCAGCAGTGCCGGGACAGGAAAGTACGAGCAGTACTTC.

CDR3: CSVEIRIITQHF. The CDR3 DNA is TGCAGCGTTGAAATCCGGATAATCACCCAGCATTTT. The chain joins TRBV29-1 to TRBJ1-5; no firm D call. V was trimmed by 2 bases and J by 11 bases, leaving 13 bases between them. Germline lookup yields CDR1 SQVTM and CDR2 ANQGSEA. The CDR3 is made up of 12 amino acids. Full variable domain (remainder filled in from reference TRBV29-1 and TRBJ1-5): SAVISQKPSRDICQRGTSLTIQCQVDSQVTMMFWYRQQPGQSLTLIATANQGSEATYESGFVIDKFPISRPNLTFSTLTVSNMSPEDSSIYLCSVEIRIITQHFGDGTRLSIL.

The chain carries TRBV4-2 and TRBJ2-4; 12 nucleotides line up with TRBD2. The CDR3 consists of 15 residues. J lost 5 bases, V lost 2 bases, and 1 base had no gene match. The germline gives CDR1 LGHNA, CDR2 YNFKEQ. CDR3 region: CASSQSSGRENIQYF. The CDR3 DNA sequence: TGTGCCAGCAGCCAATCTAGCGGGAGGGAAAACATTCAGTACTTC.

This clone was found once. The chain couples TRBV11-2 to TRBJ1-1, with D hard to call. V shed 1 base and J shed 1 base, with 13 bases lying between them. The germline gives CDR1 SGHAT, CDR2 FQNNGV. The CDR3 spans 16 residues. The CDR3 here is CASSLGPTRRNTEAFF. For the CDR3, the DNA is TGTGCCAGCAGCTTAGGGCCCACCCGGCGGAACACTGAAGCTTTCTTT.

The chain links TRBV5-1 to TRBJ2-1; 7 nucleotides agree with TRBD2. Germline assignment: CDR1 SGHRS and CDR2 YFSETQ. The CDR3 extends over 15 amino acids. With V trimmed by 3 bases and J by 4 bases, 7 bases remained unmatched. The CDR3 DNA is TGCGCCAGCAGCTGGAGGGAAGCGGGATACAATGAGCAGTTCTTC. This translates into CASSWREAGYNEQFF.

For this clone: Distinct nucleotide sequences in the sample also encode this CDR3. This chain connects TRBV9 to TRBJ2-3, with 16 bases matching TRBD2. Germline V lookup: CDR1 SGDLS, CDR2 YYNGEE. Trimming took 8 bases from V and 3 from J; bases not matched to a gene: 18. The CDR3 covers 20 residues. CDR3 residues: CASSSAPGTSGRAGTDTQYF. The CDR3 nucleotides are TGTGCCAGTAGCTCAGCCCCCGGGACTAGCGGGAGGGCCGGAACAGATACGCAGTATTTT.

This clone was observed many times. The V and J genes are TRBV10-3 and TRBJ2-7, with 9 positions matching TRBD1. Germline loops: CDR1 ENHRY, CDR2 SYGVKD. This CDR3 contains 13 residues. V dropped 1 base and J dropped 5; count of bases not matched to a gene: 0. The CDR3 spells CAISEWDRDEQYF. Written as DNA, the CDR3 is TGTGCCATCAGTGAGTGGGACAGGGACGAGCAGTACTTC.

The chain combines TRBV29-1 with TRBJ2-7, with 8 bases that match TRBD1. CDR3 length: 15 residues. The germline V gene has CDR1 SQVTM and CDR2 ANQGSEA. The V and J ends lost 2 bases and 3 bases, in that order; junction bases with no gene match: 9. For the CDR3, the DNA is TGCAGCGTTGAACTCGCCGGGACAGGATACTACGAGCAGTACTTC. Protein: CSVELAGTGYYEQYF.

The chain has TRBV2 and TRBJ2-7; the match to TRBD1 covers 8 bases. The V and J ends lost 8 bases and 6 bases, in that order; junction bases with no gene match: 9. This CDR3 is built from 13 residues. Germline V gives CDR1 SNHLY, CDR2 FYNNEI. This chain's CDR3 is CASSDRAPPEQYF. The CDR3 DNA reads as TGTGCCAGCTCGGACAGGGCCCCCCCCGAGCAGTACTTC.

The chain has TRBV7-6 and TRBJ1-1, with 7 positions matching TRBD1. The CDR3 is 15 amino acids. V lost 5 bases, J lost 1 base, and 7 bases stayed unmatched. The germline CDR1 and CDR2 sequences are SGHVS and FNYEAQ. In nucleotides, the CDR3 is TGTGCCAGCAGCGATCGGACAGGTCGGAACACTGAAGCTTTCTTT. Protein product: CASSDRTGRNTEAFF.

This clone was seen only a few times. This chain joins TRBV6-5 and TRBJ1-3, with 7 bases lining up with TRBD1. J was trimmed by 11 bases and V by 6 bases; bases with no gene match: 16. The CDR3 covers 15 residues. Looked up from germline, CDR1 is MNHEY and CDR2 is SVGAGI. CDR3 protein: CASRATGASGTAIYF. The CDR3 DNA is TGTGCCAGCAGGGCAACAGGGGCCTCTGGAACGGCCATATATTTT.

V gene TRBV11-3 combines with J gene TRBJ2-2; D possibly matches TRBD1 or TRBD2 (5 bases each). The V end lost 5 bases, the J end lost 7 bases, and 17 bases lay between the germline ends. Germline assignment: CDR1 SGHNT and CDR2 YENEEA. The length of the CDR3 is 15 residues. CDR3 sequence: CASSPRGGRDGELFF. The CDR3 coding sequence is TGTGCCAGCAGCCCCCGGGGCGGCCGGGACGGGGAGCTGTTTTTT.

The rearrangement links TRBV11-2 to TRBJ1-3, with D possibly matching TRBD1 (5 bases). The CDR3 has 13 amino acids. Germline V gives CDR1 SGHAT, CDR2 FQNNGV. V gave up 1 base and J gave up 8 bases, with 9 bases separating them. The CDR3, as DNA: TGTGCCAGCAGCTTAGTTTTGGGGGACACCATATATTTT. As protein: CASSLVLGDTIYF.

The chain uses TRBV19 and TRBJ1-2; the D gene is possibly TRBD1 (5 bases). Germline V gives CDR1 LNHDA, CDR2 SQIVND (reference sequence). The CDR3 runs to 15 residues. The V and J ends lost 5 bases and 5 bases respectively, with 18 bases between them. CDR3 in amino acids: CASSHTPGGEYGYTF. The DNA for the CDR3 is TGTGCCAGTAGTCATACCCCCGGGGGGGAATATGGCTACACCTTC.

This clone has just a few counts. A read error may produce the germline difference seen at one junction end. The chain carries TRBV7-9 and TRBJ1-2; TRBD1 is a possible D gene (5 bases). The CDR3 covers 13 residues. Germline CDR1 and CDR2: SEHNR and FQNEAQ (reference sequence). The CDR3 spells CASSLGGTFRGGF. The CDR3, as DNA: TGTGCCAGCAGCTTAGGGGGGACCTTTCGCGGTGGCTTC.